This record concerns one T cell receptor (beta chain) sequence. Its cognate antigen is unknown. Only in-frame clones appear in the TCRdb table, and some are missing; sequencing was by immunoSEQ multiplex PCR. Of 130,000 or so clones in the sample, roughly 90% were seen once. This record belongs to a study of T cell responses to AZD1222 COVID-19 vaccine. The CDR3 consists of 15 residues. V shed 5 bases and J shed 6 bases, with 17 bases lying between them. The germline CDR1 and CDR2 sequences are SEHNR and FQNEAQ (reference sequence). Findings of the study overall: Only a handful of people who got AZD1222 tested seropositive at baseline. Close to half of spike-specific TCRs reportedly recognize unmutated variant regions. Once two AZD1222 doses were given, Spike-specific TCR breadth and depth went up.

The sample was peripheral blood, taken 28 days after the second AZD1222 dose. This sequence joins TRBV7-9 and TRBJ2-1, with D possibly TRBD1 on 6 matching bases. This receptor was taken from an adult who received the AZD1222 COVID-19 vaccine. CDR3 loop: CASSIHRVSGNEQFF. In DNA, the CDR3 is TGTGCCAGCAGCATACACAGGGTATCGGGCAATGAGCAGTTCTTC. The full variable domain, with the rest looked up from reference TRBV7-9 and TRBJ2-1, is DTGVSQNPRHKITKRGQNVTFRCDPISEHNRLYWYRQTLGQGPEFLTYFQNEAQLEKSRLLSDRFSAERPKGSFSTLEIQRTEQGDSAMYLCASSIHRVSGNEQFFGPGTRLTVL.